This TCR beta chain was documented in a study of blood T cell repertoires in COVID-19. The overall study: PBMCs, B-cell-depleted T cells, or T cells were the source of the cDNA or gDNA that made up the material.

In assigning cohorts, the study relied on participant-reported clinical history. Assay: immunoSEQ multiplex PCR; the TCRdb copy retains only in-frame clones and omits some. The sample has roughly 180,000 clones; about four fifths are singletons. V lost 0 bases to trimming and J lost 6 bases, with 11 bases between them. This CDR3 is built from 15 residues. Germline lookup yields CDR1 LGHDT and CDR2 YNNKEL (reference sequence). V gene TRBV3-1 (or the pseudogene TRBV3-2) combines with J gene TRBJ1-4, with a weak D call TRBD1 (5 bases). Material: PBMCs or T cells enriched from blood (not recorded which). The clonotype originates from a woman aged 45-60 years in a cohort exposed to, infected with or recovered from COVID-19 (not recorded which). Here the CDR3 DNA reads TGTGCCAGCAGCCAAGACCCCAGGGTTTATGAAAAACTGTTTTTT. This codes for CASSQDPRVYEKLFF.